This T cell receptor beta chain came from a study of shared clonotypes between healthy human individuals. Profiling relied on immunoSEQ multiplex PCR, and the TCRdb table lists in-frame clones only, not all of them. The data contain over a million clones, over 95% of them singletons. Per germline, CDR1 MNHEY and CDR2 SVGAGI. This CDR3 is 16 amino acids long. After removal of 3 bases from V and 4 bases from J, the junction contained 11 bases not matched to a gene. The genes are TRBV6-5 and TRBJ2-7, with TRBD1 identical over 8 bases. This receptor was taken from a man aged 25 to 45 in good health. Sequences were obtained from naive CD4+ T cells sorted from blood. Specified subset: CD45RA+ positively selected. The CDR3 region has the DNA TGTGCCAGCAGTTATGCCCGACAGGGGAGTTGGTACGAGCAGTACTTC. This sequence encodes CASSYARQGSWYEQYF.